One sample yielded the 26 T cell receptor beta chains listed below, sequenced in a study of T cells after posttransplantation cyclophosphamide. A marrow graft followed busulfan-fludarabine conditioning, with cyclophosphamide on days +3 and +4. Measured with immunoSEQ multiplex PCR; TCRdb has only the in-frame clones, and not every one. In the table there are 23,000 or so clones, 85% to 90% of which are singletons. This material consisted of PBMCs, taken after allogeneic stem cell transplant with posttransplant cyclophosphamide. The receptors shown here come from a female patient younger than 45 who received an allogeneic stem cell transplant from an unrelated donor, was CMV-positive, and had no GVHD. Some of the T cells might come from the graft donor.

The chain links TRBV5-1 to TRBJ1-1, with D tentatively TRBD1 (5 bases). Trimming shortened V by 0 bases and J by 4 bases, and 10 bases separated the two germline ends. This CDR3 spans 14 amino acids. The V gene's germline CDR1 is SGHRS and CDR2 YFSETQ. CDR3 DNA: TGCGCCAGCAGCTTGGAAGGGGAGGGCACTGAAGCTTTCTTT. Protein sequence: CASSLEGEGTEAFF.

This chain connects TRBV6-5 to TRBJ1-4; the D gene is possibly TRBD1 (5 bases). CDR1 is MNHEY and CDR2 is SVGAGI in the germline V gene. The CDR3 is 14 residues long. The V end lost 2 bases, the J end lost 8 bases, and 12 bases lay between the germline ends. The CDR3 bases are TGTGCCAGCAGTTACGGCAGGGTTGGAGAAAAACTGTTTTTT. Its translation is CASSYGRVGEKLFF.

The V and J genes are TRBV7-2 and TRBJ1-4; 7 nucleotides match TRBD1. Germline V gene sequence: CDR1 SGHTA, CDR2 FQGNSA. With V trimmed by 3 bases and J by 7 bases, 5 bases remained unmatched. The CDR3 extends over 14 amino acids. CDR3 loop: CASSFEGGGEKLFF. DNA for the CDR3: TGTGCCAGCAGCTTCGAAGGGGGCGGTGAAAAACTGTTTTTT.

This chain links TRBV15 with TRBJ2-7; D is perhaps TRBD1 (5 bases). Germline V gene data show CDR1 as LNHNV and CDR2 as YYDKDF (reference sequence). Trimming stripped 0 bases from V and 3 bases from J, with 9 bases between. The length of the CDR3 is 14 residues. CDR3: CATSRDPGNYEQYF. For the CDR3, the DNA is TGTGCCACCAGCAGAGATCCAGGGAACTACGAGCAGTACTTC.

This chain joins TRBV2 and TRBJ2-2; 9 bases are shared with TRBD1. The CDR3 is 14 residues long. The germline gives CDR1 SNHLY, CDR2 FYNNEI. The V and J ends lost 6 bases and 6 bases, in that order; junction bases with no gene match: 5. In DNA, the CDR3 is TGTGCCAGCAGGGCGGACAGGGGTTCCGGGGAGCTGTTTTTT. Its protein product is CASRADRGSGELFF.

V gene TRBV28 combines with J gene TRBJ1-2, with D possibly TRBD1 on 5 matching bases. The germline V gene encodes CDR1 MDHEN and CDR2 SYDVKM. The CDR3 covers 14 residues. V dropped 4 bases and J dropped 8 bases, with 17 bases sitting between them. Here the CDR3 DNA reads TGTGCCAGCAGTTCGACGGGGTCTCGGGGGGGCTACACCTTC. This translates into CASSSTGSRGGYTF.

The chain recombines TRBV25-1 with TRBJ1-1, with 9 positions matching TRBD1. V shed 4 bases and J 4 bases; nucleotides not matched to a gene: 7. Germline loops: CDR1 MGHDK, CDR2 SYGVNS. This CDR3 comprises 15 residues. The CDR3 loop reads CASSGTGGRGTEAFF. The CDR3 DNA reads as TGTGCCAGCAGTGGCACAGGGGGCCGGGGCACTGAAGCTTTCTTT.

This clone was found once. The rearrangement links TRBV5-1 to TRBJ1-3, with a possible D match to TRBD1 (6 bases). The germline V and J ends were trimmed by 0 bases and 2 bases, with 15 bases remaining between them. There are 17 residues in the CDR3. Germline-derived CDR1 and CDR2 are SGHRS and YFSETQ. The CDR3 reads CASSLGHRVNAGNTIYF. As DNA, the CDR3 is TGCGCCAGCAGCTTGGGCCACAGGGTCAATGCTGGAAACACCATATATTTT. Looking up the rest from reference TRBV5-1 and TRBJ1-3 gives the full variable domain: KAGVTQTPRYLIKTRGQQVTLSCSPISGHRSVSWYQQTPGQGLQFLFEYFSETQRNKGNFPGRFSGRQFSNSRSEMNVSTLELGDSALYLCASSLGHRVNAGNTIYFGEGSWLTVV.

The gene calls are TRBV28 and TRBJ2-5; 15 bases align to TRBD2. The germline V gene encodes CDR1 MDHEN and CDR2 SYDVKM. The CDR3 contains 16 residues. V trimming: 2 bases; J trimming: 2 bases; junction bases outside the gene matches: 0. Here the CDR3 reads CASSLGLAGGQETQYF. CDR3 DNA: TGTGCCAGCAGTTTAGGACTAGCGGGGGGGCAAGAGACCCAGTACTTC.

This chain uses TRBV5-1 with TRBJ2-3, with 8 bases fitting TRBD1. The CDR3 extends over 16 amino acids. CDR1 is SGHRS, CDR2 YFSETQ, per germline. The trim removed 0 bases at V and 1 base at J, leaving 4 bases unmatched. In DNA form, the CDR3 reads TGCGCCAGCAGCTTGGACGGGGGACAGGGCACAGATACGCAGTATTTT. Protein: CASSLDGGQGTDTQYF.

This clone was counted once. This rearrangement joins TRBV10-1 to TRBJ2-7; 9 nucleotides match TRBD2. V was pared by 3 bases and J by 3 bases, with 6 bases of the junction left unmatched. The germline V gene encodes CDR1 WNHNN and CDR2 SYGVQD (reference sequence). This CDR3 is 15 amino acids long. The CDR3 region is CASSDSTSGVYEQYF. CDR3 DNA sequence: TGCGCCAGCAGTGACTCGACTAGCGGAGTCTACGAGCAGTACTTC.

CDR3 region: CASSLGQGYEQYF. In DNA form, the CDR3 reads TGTGCCAGCAGCTTAGGACAGGGGTACGAGCAGTACTTC. This chain joins TRBV13 and TRBJ2-7, with 7 bases that match TRBD1. The CDR3 has 13 amino acids. V dropped 0 bases and J dropped 4; count of bases not matched to a gene: 0. Germline V gene data show CDR1 as PRHDT and CDR2 as FYEKMQ (reference sequence). The full variable domain, completed using reference TRBV13 and TRBJ2-7, is AAGVIQSPRHLIKEKRETATLKCYPIPRHDTVYWYQQGPGQDPQFLISFYEKMQSDKGSIPDRFSAQQFSDYHSELNMSSLELGDSALYFCASSLGQGYEQYFGPGTRLTVT.

The chain's CDR3 is CASSLWAGNTEAFF. CDR3 DNA: TGTGCCAGCAGTTTATGGGCAGGGAACACTGAAGCTTTCTTT. This rearrangement joins TRBV28 to TRBJ1-1; D unresolved. CDR1 is MDHEN, CDR2 SYDVKM, per germline. V was trimmed by 0 bases and J by 1 base, leaving 6 bases between them. This CDR3 has 14 amino acids.

The CDR3 coding sequence is TGTGCCAGCAGCGTACGGGCAGGGGTGCACTATGGCTACACCTTC. Amino acids: CASSVRAGVHYGYTF. The J gene is TRBJ1-2, the V gene TRBV9; a weak D match, TRBD1 (6 bases). The germline CDR1 and CDR2 sequences are SGDLS and YYNGEE. V lost 1 base and J lost 3, with 13 bases in between. The CDR3 spans 15 residues.

This chain uses TRBV27 with TRBJ1-2; 7 bases align to TRBD1. V lost 6 bases, J lost 8 bases, and 12 bases stayed unmatched. Germline V gene lookup returns CDR1 MNHEY and CDR2 SMNVEV (reference sequence). The CDR3 consists of 14 residues. As DNA, the CDR3 is TGTGCCAGCAGCCTGCGGGACAGCTCTCGCGGCTACACCTTC. Protein sequence: CASSLRDSSRGYTF.

The chain links TRBV7-3 to TRBJ1-1; TRBD1 agrees at 9 bases. Germline V lookup: CDR1 SGHTA, CDR2 FQGTGA. After removal of 5 bases from V and 10 bases from J, the junction contained 5 bases not matched to a gene. This CDR3 has 12 amino acids. The CDR3, as DNA: TGTGCCAGCAGCGGGACAGGGATTGGAGCTTTCTTT. Translating gives CASSGTGIGAFF.

V usage is TRBV5-1 and J usage is TRBJ1-1; D gene ambiguous. Germline V CDR1 and CDR2: SGHRS, YFSETQ. Trimming shortened V by 4 bases and J by 4 bases, and 23 bases separated the two germline ends. The CDR3 has 17 residues. DNA of the CDR3: TGCGCCAGCAGCGCAATAGTGGGAACGCGGGATAGCACTGAAGCTTTCTTT. Its translation is CASSAIVGTRDSTEAFF.

This clone was detected only a few times. The J gene is TRBJ1-1, the V gene TRBV6-1; the D gene is possibly TRBD1 (5 bases). The CDR3 contains 12 residues. Germline V CDR1 and CDR2: MNHNS, SASEGT. With 6 bases removed from V and 8 bases from J, the gap between germline ends came to 13 bases. CDR3 amino acids: CASRQALLEAFF. The CDR3 bases are TGTGCCAGCAGACAGGCCCTATTGGAAGCTTTCTTT.

The V and J genes are TRBV28 and TRBJ2-5; no firm D call. V dropped 7 bases and J dropped 5 bases, with 26 bases sitting between them. The CDR3 spans 17 residues. Germline lookup yields CDR1 MDHEN and CDR2 SYDVKM. CDR3 DNA sequence: TGTGCCAGCACCTTTTCCCCAAGCCGACGGAGAAGGGAGACCCAGTACTTC. Translating it yields CASTFSPSRRRRETQYF.

The gene calls are TRBV27 and TRBJ1-2; 9 bases map to TRBD1. Germline CDR1 and CDR2: MNHEY and SMNVEV (reference sequence). Unmatched junction bases numbered 5, after V lost 5 bases and J lost 1 base. The CDR3 consists of 15 residues. As DNA, the CDR3 is TGTGCCAGCAGTAACCCGGGACAGGGTAACTATGGCTACACCTTC. This encodes CASSNPGQGNYGYTF.

This chain links TRBV28 with TRBJ2-7; the match to TRBD1 covers 10 bases. The germline CDR1 and CDR2 sequences are MDHEN and SYDVKM. Losses at the gene ends were 6 bases for V and 4 bases for J; bases not matched to a gene: 15. The CDR3 is 17 residues long. The CDR3 protein is CASSKRTGTGDVYEQYF. The CDR3 DNA sequence: TGTGCCAGCAGCAAAAGAACCGGGACAGGGGACGTTTACGAGCAGTACTTC.

CDR3 protein: CASSAEFAGELFF. The CDR3, as DNA: TGTGCCAGCAGCGCCGAGTTCGCCGGGGAGCTGTTTTTT. The rearrangement uses TRBV7-3 and TRBJ2-2; D is undetermined. V was trimmed by 5 bases and J by 6 bases, leaving 10 bases between them. CDR1 SGHTA and CDR2 FQGTGA come from the germline V gene. The CDR3 is 13 amino acids.

This rearrangement joins TRBV18 to TRBJ1-4; D not resolved. Trimming removed 3 bases at V and 5 bases at J, with 10 bases between. CDR3 length equals 14 residues. Germline-derived CDR1 and CDR2 are KGHSH and LQKENI. CDR3 sequence reads: CASSPSYGNEKLFF. CDR3 nucleotide sequence: TGTGCCAGCTCACCTTCATACGGGAATGAAAAACTGTTTTTT.

Comments on this clone: Compared with germline, one end of the junction differs, possibly owing to a read error. The V gene is TRBV7-2, the J gene TRBJ1-6; D is ambiguous. The CDR3 consists of 12 residues. CDR1 SGHTA and CDR2 FQGNSA come from the germline V gene. The DNA of the CDR3 is TGTGCCAGCAGCTTAACTAATTCCCCCCTCCACTTT. It specifies CASSLTNSPLHF.

This chain connects TRBV21-1 to TRBJ2-2; the DNA was not compared with TRBD1, the D call given in the table. TRBV21-1 is annotated as a pseudogene. This CDR3 contains 18 residues. The CDR3 is CASSKAGGDRDDTGELFF. CDR3 DNA: TGTGCCAGCAGCAAAGCCGGCGGGGACAGGGATGACACCGGGGAGCTGTTTTTT.

J is TRBJ2-3 and V is TRBV4-3, with 10 bases lining up with TRBD2. This CDR3 region has 18 residues. V gave up 1 base and J gave up 4 bases; unmatched junction bases: 11. The germline CDR1 and CDR2 sequences are LGHNA and YSLEER. The CDR3 bases are TGCGCCAGCAGCCAAGCGCAAGCTAGCGGGGGTGTGTCAGATACGCAGTATTTT. Translating gives CASSQAQASGGVSDTQYF.